The clone carrying this TCR beta chain was counted ten times or more. Antigen unknown. Whole blood was used without fractionation, so all unsorted peripheral T cells were included. RNA came from more than 2 ml of peripheral blood. These data originate in a study of HIV-infected patients and healthy controls. Broader study findings: HIV-associated CDR3 frequencies dropped significantly during therapy; CMV-associated ones, mostly rising, changed nonsignificantly. HLA types of the donors remained undetermined.

With 0 bases clipped from V and 4 bases from J, the junction kept 1 base outside the gene matches. The CDR3 length is 14 residues. 500 ng RNA was reverse transcribed with alpha and beta constant-region primers. Separate chain-specific third strand synthesis with multiplexing indices produced the alpha and beta libraries. Via MiXCR, TCRdb re-called the 5' RACE reads, giving one row per CDR3 protein. The data contain about 19,000 distinct CDR3 sequences, around 9.3% of them singletons. This TCR came from an adult in good health. J is TRBJ2-3 and V is TRBV12-3 or TRBV12-4, with 7 bases identical to TRBD2. The sequencing input was blood. CDR3: CASSLAGGPDTQYF. As DNA, the CDR3 is TGTGCCAGCAGTTTAGCGGGAGGGCCAGATACGCAGTATTTT.